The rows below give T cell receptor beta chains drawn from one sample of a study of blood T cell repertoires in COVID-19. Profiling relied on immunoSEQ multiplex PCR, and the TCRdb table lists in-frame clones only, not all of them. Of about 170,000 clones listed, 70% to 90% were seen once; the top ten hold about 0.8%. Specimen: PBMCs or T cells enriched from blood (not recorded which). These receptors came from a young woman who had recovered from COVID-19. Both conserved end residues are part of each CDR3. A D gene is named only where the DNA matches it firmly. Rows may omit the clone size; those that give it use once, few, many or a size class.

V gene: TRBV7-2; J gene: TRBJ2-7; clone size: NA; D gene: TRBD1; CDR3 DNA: TGTGCCAGCAGCGGCGGACAGGTTGTCAACGAGCAGTACTTC; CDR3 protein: CASSGGQVVNEQYF
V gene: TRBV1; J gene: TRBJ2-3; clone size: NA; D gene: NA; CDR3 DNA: TGCACCAGCAGCCAAGAACTGTCCCTTGGCCCGCGGGAGGGTGCAGATACGCAGTATTTT; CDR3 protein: CTSSQELSLGPREGADTQYF
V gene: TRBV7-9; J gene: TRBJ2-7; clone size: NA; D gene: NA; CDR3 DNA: TGTGCCAGCAGCCGCGGAGGGAAGGAGCAGTACTTC; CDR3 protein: CASSRGGKEQYF
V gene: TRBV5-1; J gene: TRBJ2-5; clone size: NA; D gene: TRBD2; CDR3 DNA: TGCGCCAGCAAAGTAGCGGGAGTGACGGGAGAGACCCAGTACTTC; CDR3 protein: CASKVAGVTGETQYF
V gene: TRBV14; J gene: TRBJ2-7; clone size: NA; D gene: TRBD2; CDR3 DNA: TGTGCCAGCAGCCCCTGGACTAGCGGAGCCTACGAGCAGTACTTC; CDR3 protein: CASSPWTSGAYEQYF
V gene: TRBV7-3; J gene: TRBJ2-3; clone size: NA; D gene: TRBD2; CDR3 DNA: TGTGCCAGCAGCCAGCCGGGACTAGGCCTGGCAGATACGCAGTATTTT; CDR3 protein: CASSQPGLGLADTQYF
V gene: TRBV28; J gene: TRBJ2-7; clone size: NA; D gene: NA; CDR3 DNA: TGTGCCAGCAGCCCAGGACAGTCCTACGAGCAGTACTTC; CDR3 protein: CASSPGQSYEQYF
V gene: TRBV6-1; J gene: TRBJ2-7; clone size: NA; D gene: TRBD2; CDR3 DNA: TGTGCCAGCAGTGACGTGGTTCGGGGTAGCGGGAGCGGCGAGCAGTACTTC; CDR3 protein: CASSDVVRGSGSGEQYF
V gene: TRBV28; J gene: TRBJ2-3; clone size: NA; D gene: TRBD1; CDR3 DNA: TGTGCCAGCAGTCAGACAGGGAATCCAGATACGCAGTATTTT; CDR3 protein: CASSQTGNPDTQYF
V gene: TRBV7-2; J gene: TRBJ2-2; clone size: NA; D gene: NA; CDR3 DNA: TGTGCCAGCAGCTTTTGGCAGGGAGGCACCGGGGAGCTGTTTTTT; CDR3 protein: CASSFWQGGTGELFF
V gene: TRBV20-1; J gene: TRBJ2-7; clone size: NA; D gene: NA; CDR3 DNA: TGCAGTGCTAGTGGGTGGGCGTCCTACGAGCAGTACTTC; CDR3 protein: CSASGWASYEQYF
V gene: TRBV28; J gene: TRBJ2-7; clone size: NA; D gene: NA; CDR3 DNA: TGTGCCAGCCTACCAGCGACCTACTTTTCTGAGCAGTACTTC; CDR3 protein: CASLPATYFSEQYF
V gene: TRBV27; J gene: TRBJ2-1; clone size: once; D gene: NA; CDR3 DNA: TGTGCCAGCAGTTTATATAGCGCGCTGCCCTACAATGAGCAGTTCTTC; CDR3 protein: CASSLYSALPYNEQFF
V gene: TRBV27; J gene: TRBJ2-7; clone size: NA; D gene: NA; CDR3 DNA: TGTGCCAGCAGCCCCGTGGTGAGCGCCACCTACGAGCAGTACTTC; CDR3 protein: CASSPVVSATYEQYF
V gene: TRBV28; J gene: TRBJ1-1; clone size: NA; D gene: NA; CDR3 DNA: TGTGCCAGCAGGTATGTTCCGAACACTGAAGCTTTCTTT; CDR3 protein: CASRYVPNTEAFF
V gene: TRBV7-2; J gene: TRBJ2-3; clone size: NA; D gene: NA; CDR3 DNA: TGTGCCAGCAGCTTACAAACAGCCTTCACAGATACGCAGTATTTT; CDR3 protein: CASSLQTAFTDTQYF
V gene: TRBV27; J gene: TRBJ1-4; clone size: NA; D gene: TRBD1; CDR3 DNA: TGTGCCAGCAGTTTCAGGGGGGCTCTGGGGGAAAAACTGTTTTTT; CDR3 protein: CASSFRGALGEKLFF
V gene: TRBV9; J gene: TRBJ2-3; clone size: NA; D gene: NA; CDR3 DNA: TGTGCCAGCAGCGTAGGTCCAATCACAGATACGCAGTATTTT; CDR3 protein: CASSVGPITDTQYF
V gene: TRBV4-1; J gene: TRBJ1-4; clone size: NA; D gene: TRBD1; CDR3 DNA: TGCGCCCGCAGCCGCCCCCAGGGGGCGAGGGAAAAACTGTTTTTT; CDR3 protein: CARSRPQGAREKLFF
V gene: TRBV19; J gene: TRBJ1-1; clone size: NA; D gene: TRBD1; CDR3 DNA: TGTGCCAGTAGTTTTAGGACAGGGGGGAACACTGAAGCTTTCTTT; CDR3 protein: CASSFRTGGNTEAFF
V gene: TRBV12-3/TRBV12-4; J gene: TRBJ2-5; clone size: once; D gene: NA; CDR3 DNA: TGTGCCAGCAGTTTCGGCAGGGTGGAGACCCAGTACTTC; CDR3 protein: CASSFGRVETQYF
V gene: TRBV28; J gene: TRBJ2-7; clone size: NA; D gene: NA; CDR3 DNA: TGTGCCAGCAGTTTAGGTAGGAGGGTCTACGCCTACGAGCAGTACTTC; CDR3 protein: CASSLGRRVYAYEQYF
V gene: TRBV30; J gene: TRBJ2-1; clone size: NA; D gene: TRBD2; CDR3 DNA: TGTGCCTGGGAGCGGGAGCCTCACAATGAGCAGTTCTTC; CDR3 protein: CAWEREPHNEQFF
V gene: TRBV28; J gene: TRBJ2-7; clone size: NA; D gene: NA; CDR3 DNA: TGTGCCAGCAGTTTAGGGTCGGGATGGGAGCAGTACTTC; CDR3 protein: CASSLGSGWEQYF
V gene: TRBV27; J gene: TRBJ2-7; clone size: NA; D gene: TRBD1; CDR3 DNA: TGTGCCAGCAAAGGGACAGGGGGTATCGAGCAGTACTTC; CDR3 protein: CASKGTGGIEQYF
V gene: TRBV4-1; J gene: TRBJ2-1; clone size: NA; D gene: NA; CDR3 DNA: TGCGCCAGCAGCCAAGATCGAGGGCTAGCCAAAGACAATGAGCAGTTCTTC; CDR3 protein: CASSQDRGLAKDNEQFF
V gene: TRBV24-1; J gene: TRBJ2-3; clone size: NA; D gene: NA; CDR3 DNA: TGTGCCACCAGTGAAGTCAACGGAGATACGCAGTATTTT; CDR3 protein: CATSEVNGDTQYF
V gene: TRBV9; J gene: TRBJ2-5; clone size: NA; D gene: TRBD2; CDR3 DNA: TGTGCCAGCAGCGTAGATTTAGCGGGAGTAAAAGAGACCCAGTACTTC; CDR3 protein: CASSVDLAGVKETQYF
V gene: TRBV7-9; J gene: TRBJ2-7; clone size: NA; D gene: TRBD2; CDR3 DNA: TGTGCCAGCTCGGTACTAGCGGGAACCTACGAGCAGTACTTC; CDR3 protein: CASSVLAGTYEQYF
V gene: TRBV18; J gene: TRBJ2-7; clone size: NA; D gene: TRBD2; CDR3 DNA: TGTGCCAGCTCACCCACCCCGCCCGGGAGGCCCTACGAGCAGTACTTC; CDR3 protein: CASSPTPPGRPYEQYF
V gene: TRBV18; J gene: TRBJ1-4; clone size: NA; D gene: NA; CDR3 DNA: TGTGCCAGCTCACCACTCAGGGGAAATGAAAAACTGTTTTTT; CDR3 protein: CASSPLRGNEKLFF
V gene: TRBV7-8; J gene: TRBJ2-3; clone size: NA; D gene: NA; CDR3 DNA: TGTGCCAGCAGCTTAGGTAGCGGATATACAGATACGCAGTATTTT; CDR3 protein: CASSLGSGYTDTQYF
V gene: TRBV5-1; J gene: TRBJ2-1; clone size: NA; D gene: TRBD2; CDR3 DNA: TGCGCCAGCAGCTTGGAAGGGGCGGGGACTAGCCAATACAATGAGCAGTTCTTC; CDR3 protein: CASSLEGAGTSQYNEQFF
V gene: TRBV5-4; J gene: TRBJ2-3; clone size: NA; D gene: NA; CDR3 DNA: TGTGCCAGCAGCTCGACTGCTAATACGCAGTATTTT; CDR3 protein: CASSSTANTQYF
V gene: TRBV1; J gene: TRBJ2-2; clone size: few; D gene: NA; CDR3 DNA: TGCACCAGCAGGAGCCATTCAGGGAAGGTACCCGGGGAGCTGTTTTTT; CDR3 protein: CTSRSHSGKVPGELFF
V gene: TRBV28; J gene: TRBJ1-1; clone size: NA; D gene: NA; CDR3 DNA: TGTGCCACCGGAGGGATGACTGAAGCTTTCTTT; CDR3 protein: CATGGMTEAFF
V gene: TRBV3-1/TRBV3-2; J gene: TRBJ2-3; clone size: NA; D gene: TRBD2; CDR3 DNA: TGTGCCAGCAGCCAAGCTGACTGGGGACTAGCGGGAGTATCAGATACGCAGTATTTT; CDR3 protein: CASSQADWGLAGVSDTQYF
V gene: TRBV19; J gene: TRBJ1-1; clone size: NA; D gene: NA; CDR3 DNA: TGTGCCAGTAGTATCACAGGGCCGGGTTCGGAAGCTTTCTTT; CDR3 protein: CASSITGPGSEAFF
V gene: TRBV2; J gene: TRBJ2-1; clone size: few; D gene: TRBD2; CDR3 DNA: TGTGCCAGCAGGCCACTAGCGGGAGGGATGGATGAGCAGTTCTTC; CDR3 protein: CASRPLAGGMDEQFF
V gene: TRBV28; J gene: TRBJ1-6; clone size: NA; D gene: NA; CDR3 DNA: TGTGCCAGCACCCGGACTATGCTTGGACCCTTTAATTCACCCCTCCACTTT; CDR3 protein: CASTRTMLGPFNSPLHF
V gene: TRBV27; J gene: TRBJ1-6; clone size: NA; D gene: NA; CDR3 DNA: TGTGCCAGCAGTTTATTCCAGGGGCCGGGATCACCCCTCCACTTT; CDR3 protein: CASSLFQGPGSPLHF
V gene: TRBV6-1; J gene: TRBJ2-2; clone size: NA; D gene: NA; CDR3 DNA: TGTGCCAGCAGTGAAATCCCCGCAGGTTCCACCGGGGAGCTGTTTTTT; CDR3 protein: CASSEIPAGSTGELFF
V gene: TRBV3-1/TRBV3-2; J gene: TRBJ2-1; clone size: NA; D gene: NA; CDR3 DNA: TGTGCCAGCAGCCAAGTCAGCGGTACATACAATGAGCAGTTCTTC; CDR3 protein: CASSQVSGTYNEQFF
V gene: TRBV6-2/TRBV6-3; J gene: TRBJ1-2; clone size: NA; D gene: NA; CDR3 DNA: TGTGCCAGCAGTTACAACGAGGGTATGCGTGGCTACACCTTC; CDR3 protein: CASSYNEGMRGYTF
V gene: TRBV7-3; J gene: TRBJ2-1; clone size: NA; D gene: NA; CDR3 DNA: TGTGCCAGCAGCTTAATCTCTAGCGTCGGTGAGCAGTTCTTC; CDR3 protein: CASSLISSVGEQFF
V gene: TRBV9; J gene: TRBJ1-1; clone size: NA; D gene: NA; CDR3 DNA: TGTGCCAGCAGCGTAGACACCCGAAGTGAAGCTTTCTTT; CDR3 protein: CASSVDTRSEAFF
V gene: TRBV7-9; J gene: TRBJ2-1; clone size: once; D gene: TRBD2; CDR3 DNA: TGTGCCAGCAGCTTAGTGATAGCGGGAAGCTCCTACAATGAGCAGTTCTTC; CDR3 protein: CASSLVIAGSSYNEQFF
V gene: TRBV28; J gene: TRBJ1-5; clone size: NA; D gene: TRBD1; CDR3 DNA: TGTGCCAGCAGTTTCTCGGGACAGGGGGTTCAGCCCCAGCATTTT; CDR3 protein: CASSFSGQGVQPQHF
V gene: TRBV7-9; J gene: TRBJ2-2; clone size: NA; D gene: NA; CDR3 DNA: TGTGCCAGCAGCTTAGCTTACGGCGGGGACTTCGGCACCGGGGAGCTGTTTTTT; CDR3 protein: CASSLAYGGDFGTGELFF
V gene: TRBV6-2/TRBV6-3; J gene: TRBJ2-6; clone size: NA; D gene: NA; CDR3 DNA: TGTGCCAGCAGTTCTCGGGGAGGAGGAAGGGTCGCCCGCTCTGGGGCCAACGTCCTGACTTTC; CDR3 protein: CASSSRGGGRVARSGANVLTF
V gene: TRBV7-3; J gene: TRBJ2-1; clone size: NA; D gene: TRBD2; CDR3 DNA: TGTGCCAGCAGCTTAGGGACTAGCGGGATCGGCTACAATGAGCAGTTCTTC; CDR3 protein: CASSLGTSGIGYNEQFF
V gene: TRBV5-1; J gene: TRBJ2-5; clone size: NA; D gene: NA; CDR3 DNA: TGCGCCAGCAGCTTGTATACAGGGCTCCAAGAGACCCAGTACTTC; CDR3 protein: CASSLYTGLQETQYF
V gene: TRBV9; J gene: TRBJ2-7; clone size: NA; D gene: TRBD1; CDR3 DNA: TGTGCCAGCAGCCCGAACAGGGGCCCATCCTACGAGCAGTACTTC; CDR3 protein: CASSPNRGPSYEQYF
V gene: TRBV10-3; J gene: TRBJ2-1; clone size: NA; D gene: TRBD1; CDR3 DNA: TGTGCCATCCCCTTAGGCTGGACAGGGGGTTCCTACAATGAGCAGTTCTTC; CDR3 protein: CAIPLGWTGGSYNEQFF
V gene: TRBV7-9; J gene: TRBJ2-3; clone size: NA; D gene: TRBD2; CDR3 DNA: TGTGCCAGCAGCTCGGCGGGAGGGCCAGATACGCAGTATTTT; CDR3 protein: CASSSAGGPDTQYF
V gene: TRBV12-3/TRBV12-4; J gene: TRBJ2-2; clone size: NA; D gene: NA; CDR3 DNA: TGTGCCAGCAGCACACCTTACACCGGGGAGCTGTTTTTT; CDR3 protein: CASSTPYTGELFF
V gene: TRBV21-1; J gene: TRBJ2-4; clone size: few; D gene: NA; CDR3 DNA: TGTGCCAGCAGCAAAGAAAACTCAGGGGGAAAATCCAAAAACATTCAGTACTTC; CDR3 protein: CASSKENSGGKSKNIQYF
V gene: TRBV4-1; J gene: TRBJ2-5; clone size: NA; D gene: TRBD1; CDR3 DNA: TGCGCCAGCGCTCAGGGGGCGGCGGGTAGAGAGACCCAGTACTTC; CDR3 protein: CASAQGAAGRETQYF
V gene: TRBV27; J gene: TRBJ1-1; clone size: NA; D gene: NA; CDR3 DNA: TGTGCCAGCAGTTTCGCTTATACGTCGGGCACTGAAGCTTTCTTT; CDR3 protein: CASSFAYTSGTEAFF